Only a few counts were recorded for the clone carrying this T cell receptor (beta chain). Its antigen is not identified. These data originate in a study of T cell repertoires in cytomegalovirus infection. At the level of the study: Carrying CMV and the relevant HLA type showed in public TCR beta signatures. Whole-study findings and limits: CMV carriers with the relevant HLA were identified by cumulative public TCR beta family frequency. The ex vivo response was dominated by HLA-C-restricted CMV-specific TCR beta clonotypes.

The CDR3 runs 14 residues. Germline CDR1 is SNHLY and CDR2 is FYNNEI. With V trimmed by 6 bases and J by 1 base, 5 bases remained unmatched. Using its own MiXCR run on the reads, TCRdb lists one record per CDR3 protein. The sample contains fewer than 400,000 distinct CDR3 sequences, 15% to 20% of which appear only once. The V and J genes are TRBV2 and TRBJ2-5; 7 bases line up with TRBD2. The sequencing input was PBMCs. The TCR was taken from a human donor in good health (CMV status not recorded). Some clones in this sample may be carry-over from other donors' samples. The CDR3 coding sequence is TGTGCCAGCAGCCTAGCGGTCCTCCAAGAGACCCAGTACTTC. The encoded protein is CASSLAVLQETQYF. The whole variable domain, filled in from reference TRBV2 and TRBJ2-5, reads EPEVTQTPSHQVTQMGQEVILRCVPISNHLYFYWYRQILGQKVEFLVSFYNNEISEKSEIFDDQFSVERPDGSNFTLKIRSTKLEDSAMYFCASSLAVLQETQYFGPGTRLLVL.